This is a list of T cell receptor beta chains from one sample in a study of cytotoxic CD8 clonotypes in ibrutinib-treated CLL. Profiling relied on immunoSEQ multiplex PCR, and the TCRdb table lists in-frame clones only, not all of them. The top ten hold 11% of the sample, which has more than 200,000 clones, approximately 79% seen once. The starting material was PBMCs, obtained after 12 months of ibrutinib treatment. Receptors were obtained from a human donor with chronic lymphocytic leukemia. The CDR3 runs from the conserved cysteine through the conserved F or W. D genes are given only for firm matches. Clone size is not always given. Where it is, it says once, few, many or a class for expanded clones.

V: TRBV6-5
D: NA
size: NA
J: TRBJ1-1
DNA: TGTGCCAGCAGACGTCAAACAGGGCACACTGAAGCTTTCTTT
CDR3: CASRRQTGHTEAFF

V: TRBV5-6
D: TRBD1
size: NA
J: TRBJ2-5
DNA: TGTGCCAGCAGCTTATCAGGGGGCATTAGGGAGACCCAGTACTTC
CDR3: CASSLSGGIRETQYF

V: TRBV5-1
D: NA
size: NA
J: TRBJ2-1
DNA: TGCGCCAGCAGCTTGGTGTACAATGAGCAGTTCTTC
CDR3: CASSLVYNEQFF

V: TRBV27
D: TRBD2
size: NA
J: TRBJ2-2
DNA: TGTGCCAGCAGTTTCCCTAGCGGGATAAACACCGGGGAGCTGTTTTTT
CDR3: CASSFPSGINTGELFF

V: TRBV10-2
D: NA
size: NA
J: TRBJ2-2
DNA: TGCGCCAGCACCTGGGGTCGAACGAACACCGGGGAGCTGTTTTTT
CDR3: CASTWGRTNTGELFF

V: TRBV2
D: TRBD1
size: NA
J: TRBJ1-2
DNA: TGTGCCAGCAGTGAAGCCGGGACAGACATCGGGGGCTACACCTTC
CDR3: CASSEAGTDIGGYTF

V: TRBV5-1
D: NA
size: NA
J: TRBJ1-2
DNA: TGCGCCAGCAGGAGACGAGGGGCGCGGGGCTACACCTTC
CDR3: CASRRRGARGYTF

V: TRBV7-4
D: TRBD1
size: NA
J: TRBJ2-7
DNA: TGTGCCAGCAGCTTAAAGGACAGGGGGTTCGCCTACGAGCAGTACTTC
CDR3: CASSLKDRGFAYEQYF

V: TRBV6-6
D: NA
size: NA
J: TRBJ2-3
DNA: TGTGCCAGCTCCGTCTTTAGGACAGATACGCAGTATTTT
CDR3: CASSVFRTDTQYF

V: TRBV18
D: NA
size: few
J: TRBJ1-3
DNA: TGTGCCAGCTCACTTTCAAATTCACCGGGAGACACCATATATTTT
CDR3: CASSLSNSPGDTIYF